Below, 10 T cell receptor beta chains from the same sample are listed, as sequenced in a study of blood T cell repertoires in COVID-19 (dated by TCRdb to 2018 to 2021). Libraries were made using the immunoSEQ multiplex PCR assay. TCRdb took over this immuneACCESS table, retaining in-frame rearrangements with V and J assigned. Such tables are incomplete; in checked studies, under half of the missing clones stem from an unresolved V gene, and the remainder is unexplained. This sample has 470,000 or so clones in its table, and 87% of those were observed once. Over 1.5% of the sample lies in the top ten. The sample consisted of PBMCs or T cells enriched from blood (not recorded which). The receptors originated from a woman between 18 and 29 years old with acute COVID-19.

This clone was detected once. The rearrangement uses TRBV23-1 and TRBJ1-3; 9 nucleotides agree with TRBD1. TRBV23-1 is flagged as an ORF with uncertain function. The trim removed 3 bases at V and 0 bases at J, leaving 9 bases unmatched. The CDR3 sequence is 18 residues long. CDR3 coding DNA: TGCGCCAGCAGTCACCTCTCGACAGGGGGTAACTCTGGAAACACCATATATTTT. This sequence encodes CASSHLSTGGNSGNTIYF.

The J gene is TRBJ2-2, the V gene TRBV18, with D hard to call. The CDR3 has 12 residues. Trimming removed 3 bases at V and 6 bases at J, with 5 bases between. Per the germline V gene, CDR1 is KGHSH and CDR2 is LQKENI. In DNA form, the CDR3 reads TGTGCCAGCTCACCTTCTTCCGGGGAGCTGTTTTTT. Encoded protein: CASSPSSGELFF.

This clone was counted between two and nine times. This chain connects TRBV4-3 to TRBJ2-3, with 8 bases identical to TRBD2. Germline V gene sequence: CDR1 LGHNA, CDR2 YSLEER. The CDR3 covers 18 residues. The trim removed 0 bases at V and 1 base at J, leaving 9 bases unmatched. The DNA of the CDR3 is TGCGCCAGCAGCCAAGATTTTCCCGAGACTAGCGGCACAGATACGCAGTATTTT. Protein sequence: CASSQDFPETSGTDTQYF.

V is TRBV5-5 and J is TRBJ2-1; D is perhaps TRBD2 (7 bases). Trimming pared 4 bases from V and 2 bases from J, leaving 16 bases between. CDR3 length: 16 amino acids. Germline lookup yields CDR1 SGHKS and CDR2 YYEKEE (reference sequence). The CDR3 sequence: CASSPRGGGAYNEQFF. Here the CDR3 DNA reads TGTGCCAGCAGCCCCCGTGGCGGGGGCGCCTACAATGAGCAGTTCTTC. The full variable domain, rest sourced from reference TRBV5-5 and TRBJ2-1, is DAGVTQSPTHLIKTRGQQVTLRCSPISGHKSVSWYQQVLGQGPQFIFQYYEKEERGRGNFPDRFSARQFPNYSSELNVNALLLGDSALYLCASSPRGGGAYNEQFFGPGTRLTVL.

The rearrangement joins TRBV24-1 to TRBJ2-1; 11 bases map to TRBD2. Unmatched junction bases numbered 2, after V lost 3 bases and J lost 2 bases. CDR3 size: 16 residues. Looked up from germline, CDR1 is KGHDR and CDR2 is SFDVKD. The DNA of the CDR3 is TGTGCCACCAGTGATGGGACTAGCGGACCCTACAATGAGCAGTTCTTC. It encodes CATSDGTSGPYNEQFF.

This clone was seen a handful of times. This chain connects TRBV19 to TRBJ1-2; no reliable D call. The CDR3 contains 15 residues. Germline assignment: CDR1 LNHDA and CDR2 SQIVND (reference sequence). V was pared by 8 bases and J by 8 bases, with 24 bases between. The chain's CDR3 is CASSLPGPRKEGYTF. The CDR3 DNA is TGTGCCAGTTCTCTCCCGGGTCCCCGGAAAGAGGGCTACACCTTC.

The chain combines TRBV5-1 with TRBJ2-7; 10 nucleotides match TRBD2. This CDR3 comprises 17 residues. J gave up 0 bases and V 4 bases, and 10 bases lay outside the gene matches. The germline gives CDR1 SGHRS, CDR2 YFSETQ. The chain's CDR3 is CASSKDPSGSYSYEQYF. CDR3 sequence (DNA): TGCGCCAGCAGCAAAGACCCTAGCGGGAGCTACTCCTACGAGCAGTACTTC.

This clone has a single count. The genes are TRBV10-2 and TRBJ1-1; D unclear. Germline lookup yields CDR1 WSHSY and CDR2 SAAADI. V lost 3 bases and J 4 bases, leaving 18 bases between the germline ends. The CDR3 consists of 16 residues. CDR3 amino acids: CASSDKQQRRGTEAFF. CDR3 in DNA: TGCGCCAGCAGTGACAAACAACAGCGTCGGGGCACTGAAGCTTTCTTT.

The chain links TRBV18 to TRBJ1-2; 9 bases fit TRBD1. Trimming cost V 3 bases and J 0 bases; bases outside gene matches: 5. This CDR3 comprises 16 residues. Germline V gene data show CDR1 as KGHSH and CDR2 as LQKENI. The CDR3 DNA is TGTGCCAGCTCACCCGGGACAGGGATGTCTAACTATGGCTACACCTTC. As protein: CASSPGTGMSNYGYTF.

In regard to this clone: Within the sample, other DNA sequences also encode this same CDR3. The CDR3 is CASSQDSTGGQPQHF. The CDR3 nucleotides read TGTGCCAGCAGCCAAGATAGTACTGGTGGTCAGCCCCAGCATTTT. The chain links TRBV3-1 (or the pseudogene TRBV3-2) to TRBJ1-5; no firm D call. V was clipped by 0 bases and J by 6 bases, with 12 bases between them. This CDR3 contains 15 residues. Per the germline V gene, CDR1 is LGHDT and CDR2 is YNNKEL (reference sequence).